The source of this T cell receptor beta chain is a study of blood T cell repertoires in COVID-19. Turning to the study itself: The origin of the acute and convalescent COVID-19 samples was the United States, Italy and Spain.

Produced via immunoSEQ multiplex PCR; TCRdb's table is partial and in-frame only. Of roughly 120,000 clones listed, around 80% were seen once; the top ten hold approximately 5.6%. The sequence was obtained from a man between 65 and 85 years old with acute or convalescent COVID-19. Sequences were obtained from peripheral blood.

This CDR3 is CASSLVVRGPEPQHF. CDR3 coding DNA: TGTGCCAGCAGCTTGGTGGTCAGGGGCCCGGAGCCCCAGCATTTT. The rearrangement links TRBV5-5 to TRBJ1-5; TRBD1 is a possible D gene (6 bases). The CDR3 sequence is 15 residues long. Germline lookup yields CDR1 SGHKS and CDR2 YYEKEE (reference sequence). With 0 bases removed from V and 8 bases from J, the gap between germline ends came to 15 bases.